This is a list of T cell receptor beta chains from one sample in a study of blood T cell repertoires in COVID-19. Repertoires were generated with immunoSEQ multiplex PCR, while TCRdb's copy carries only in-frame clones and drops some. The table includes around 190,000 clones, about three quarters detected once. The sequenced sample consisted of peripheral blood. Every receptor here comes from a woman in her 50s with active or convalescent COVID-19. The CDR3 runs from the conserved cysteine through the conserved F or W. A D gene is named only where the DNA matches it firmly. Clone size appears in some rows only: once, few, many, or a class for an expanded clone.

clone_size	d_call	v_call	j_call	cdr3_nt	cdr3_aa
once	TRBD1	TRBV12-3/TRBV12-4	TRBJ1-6	TGTGCCAGCACGGGACAGGGAAATTCACCCCTCCACTTT	CASTGQGNSPLHF
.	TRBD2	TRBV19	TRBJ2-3	TGTGCCAGTAGTAGCCGGACTAGCGGGGTACTCACAGATACGCAGTATTTT	CASSSRTSGVLTDTQYF
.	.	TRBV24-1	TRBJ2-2	TGTGCCACCAAGAACACGGAGGTCGGGGAGCTGTTTTTT	CATKNTEVGELFF
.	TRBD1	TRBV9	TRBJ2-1	TGTGCCAGCAGCGTGGTCCCGGGTGGGACAGGGGGCTACAATGAGCAGTTCTTC	CASSVVPGGTGGYNEQFF
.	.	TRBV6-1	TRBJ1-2	TGTGCCAGCAGTGACCTTCAGGGGAGCTATGGCTACACCTTC	CASSDLQGSYGYTF
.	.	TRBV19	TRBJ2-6	TGTGCCAGTAGTCCTAAGACTGACGGACAGTCTGGGGCCAACGTCCTGACTTTC	CASSPKTDGQSGANVLTF
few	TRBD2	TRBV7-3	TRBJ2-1	TGTGCCAGCAGCTGGACTAGCTTCCACAATGAGCAGTTCTTC	CASSWTSFHNEQFF
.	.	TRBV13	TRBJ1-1	TGTGCCAGCAGCGTATCACACAGCTCTTCTGAAGCTTTCTTT	CASSVSHSSSEAFF
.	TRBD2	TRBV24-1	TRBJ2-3	TGTGCCACCAGTGACTCGACTAGCGGGGGGGCCAGAGATACGCAGTATTTT	CATSDSTSGGARDTQYF
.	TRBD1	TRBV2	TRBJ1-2	TGTGCCAGGGACAGGGTCAACAGAGAGGGCGGCTACACCTTC	CARDRVNREGGYTF
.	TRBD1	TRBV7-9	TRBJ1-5	TGTGCCAGCAGCTTAGCAGGGACAGCGGGTTTCAATCAGCCCCAGCATTTT	CASSLAGTAGFNQPQHF
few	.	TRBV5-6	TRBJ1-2	TGTGCCAGCAGCTTGGGGCCGTCCAGGGTTTATGGCTACACCTTC	CASSLGPSRVYGYTF
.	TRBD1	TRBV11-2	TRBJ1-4	TGTGCCAGCAGCTTGACAGGGTTGGGTGAAAAACTGTTTTTT	CASSLTGLGEKLFF
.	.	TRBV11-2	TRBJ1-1	TGTGCCAGCAGCTCCCCGAGGGGGGGGAACACTGAAGCTTTCTTT	CASSSPRGGNTEAFF
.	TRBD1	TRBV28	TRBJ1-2	TGTGCCAGCAGCCAGGGACAGGCCTATGGCTACACCTTC	CASSQGQAYGYTF
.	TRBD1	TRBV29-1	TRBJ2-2	TGCAGCGTTGTACGGCAGGGGGCACACACCGGGGAGCTGTTTTTT	CSVVRQGAHTGELFF
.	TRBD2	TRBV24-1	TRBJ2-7	TGTGCCACCAGTTCGGGAGGAGCCTCCTACGAGCAGTACTTC	CATSSGGASYEQYF
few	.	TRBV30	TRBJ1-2	TGTGCCTGGAGTGCAAACTTACAGGGTCCTGGCTACACCTTC	CAWSANLQGPGYTF
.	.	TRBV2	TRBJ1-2	TGTGCCAGCAACACCAACTATCCTAACTATGGCTACACCTTC	CASNTNYPNYGYTF
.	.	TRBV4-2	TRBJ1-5	TGTGCCAGCAGCCAAGAGGGGGGGATGAGCAATCAGCCCCAGCATTTT	CASSQEGGMSNQPQHF
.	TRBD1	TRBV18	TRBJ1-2	TGTGCCAGCTCACCTGGGACAGGGGCGAAGTCTACTCATGGCTACACCTTC	CASSPGTGAKSTHGYTF
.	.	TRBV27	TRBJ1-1	TGTGCCAGCTCTGGGGGGGCTGGAGCTTTCTTT	CASSGGAGAFF
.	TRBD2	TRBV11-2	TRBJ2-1	TGTGCCAGCAGCTTAGTAGCGGGGGGGGCCAGTAACTACAATGAGCAGTTCTTC	CASSLVAGGASNYNEQFF
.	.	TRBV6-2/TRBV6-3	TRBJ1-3	TGTGCCAGCAGTTACCGGTCGGGTACTCCCGGAAACACCATATATTTT	CASSYRSGTPGNTIYF
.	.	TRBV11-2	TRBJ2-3	TGTGCCAGCAGCCGAAATCGGGGGTTCACAGATACGCAGTATTTT	CASSRNRGFTDTQYF
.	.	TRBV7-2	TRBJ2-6	TGTGCCAGCAGCTTAGATACGGGACACCACTCTGGGGCCAACGTCCTGACTTTC	CASSLDTGHHSGANVLTF
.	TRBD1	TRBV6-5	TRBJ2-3	TGTGCCAGCAGTTACAGGACAGGGACCTCTGATACGCAGTATTTT	CASSYRTGTSDTQYF
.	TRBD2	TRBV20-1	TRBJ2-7	TGCAGTGCTAGTGAGTCTAGCGGGAGCTCCTACGAGCAGTACTTC	CSASESSGSSYEQYF
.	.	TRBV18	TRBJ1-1	TGTGCCAGCTCACCCCAATTTGGAGGGGCTGAAGCTTTCTTT	CASSPQFGGAEAFF
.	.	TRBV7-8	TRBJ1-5	TGTGCCAGCAGCTTAGGGGACATCGATCAGCCCCAGCATTTT	CASSLGDIDQPQHF
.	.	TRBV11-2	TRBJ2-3	TGTGCCAGCAGCCTCCGAGGGCCAGATACGCAGTATTTT	CASSLRGPDTQYF
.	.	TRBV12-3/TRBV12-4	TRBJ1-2	TGTGCCAGCAGTTTTCAGATAAACTATGGCTACACCTTC	CASSFQINYGYTF
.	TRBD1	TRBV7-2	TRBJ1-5	TGTGCCAGCGGCACAGGGGGCCGCAATCAGCCCCAGCATTTT	CASGTGGRNQPQHF
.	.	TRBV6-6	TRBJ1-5	TGTGCCAGCACCGCGGCCCGGAGTCAGCCCCAGCATTTT	CASTAARSQPQHF
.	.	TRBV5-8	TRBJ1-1	TGTGCCAGCAGCTTGGACAGGGTGGGCACTGAAGCTTTCTTT	CASSLDRVGTEAFF
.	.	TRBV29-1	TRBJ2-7	TGCAGCGTGGAGACAGGGACGGGGGACGAGCAGTACTTC	CSVETGTGDEQYF
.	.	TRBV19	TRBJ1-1	TGTGCCAGTAGTAAAGGGAGGGAAGTGGCTTTCTTT	CASSKGREVAFF
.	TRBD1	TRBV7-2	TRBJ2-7	TGTGCCAGCAGCCTTCAGGGGACAGGGACCTACGAGCAGTACTTC	CASSLQGTGTYEQYF
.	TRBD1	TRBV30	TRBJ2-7	TGTGCCTGGAGTGTCCTTGGGACAGGGGGCGCCGAGCAGTACTTC	CAWSVLGTGGAEQYF
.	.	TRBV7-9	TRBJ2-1	TGTGCCAGCAGCTTATCACAGAACAATGAGCAGTTCTTC	CASSLSQNNEQFF
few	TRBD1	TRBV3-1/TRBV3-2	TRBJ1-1	TGTGCCAGCAGCCGAGACAGGGGGCGGCGGACTGAAGCTTTCTTT	CASSRDRGRRTEAFF
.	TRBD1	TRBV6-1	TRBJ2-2	TGTGCCAGCAGTGTCTGGGGGACAGGGATCAACACCGGGGAGCTGTTTTTT	CASSVWGTGINTGELFF
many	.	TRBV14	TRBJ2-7	TGTGCCAGCAGCCAGGTGAGGAGCAGCTTCATCTACGAGCAGTACTTC	CASSQVRSSFIYEQYF